Following are 6 T cell receptor beta chains from one sample sequenced in a study of T cells after yellow fever vaccination. TCRdb ran MiXCR on the 5' RACE reads and lists one entry per CDR3 protein. Among roughly 79,000 distinct CDR3 sequences listed, around 7.1% were seen once. This sample comprised CD8+ T cells sorted from PBMCs, obtained around 10 days after the first yellow fever vaccination. The receptors come from a man aged 18 to 35 who received the YFV17D yellow fever vaccine.

A word on this clonotype: This clone may be a read error of a much larger clone one base away. The genes are TRBV12-3 or TRBV12-4 and TRBJ2-2; D is unresolved. The V gene lost 3 bases and the J gene lost 8 bases, with 10 bases spanning the gap. The CDR3 extends over 13 amino acids. The CDR3 bases are TGTGCCAGCAGTTTCTATTTCAGGGGGGAGCTGTTTTTT. This encodes CASSFYFRGELFF.

This clonotype was detected only a few times. The chain is built from TRBV4-1 and TRBJ2-2, with 10 bases lining up with TRBD2. J was trimmed by 3 bases and V by 4 bases; bases with no gene match: 17. This CDR3 has 20 residues. Germline-derived CDR1 and CDR2 are MGHRA and YSYEKL. The CDR3 DNA sequence: TGCGCCAGCAGCCTACTCGCGAGCGCAGCGGGGGGGCCTGACACCGGGGAGCTGTTTTTT. Protein: CASSLLASAAGGPDTGELFF.

As to this clonotype: This may come from a read error, since a much larger clone is one base off. The rearrangement links TRBV4-1 to TRBJ1-5, with D possibly being TRBD1 (5 bases). The germline gives CDR1 MGHRA, CDR2 YSYEKL. V was trimmed by 1 base and J by 7 bases, leaving 14 bases between them. The CDR3 runs to 15 residues. CDR3 bases: TGCGCCAGCAGCCAAGCCGGGGCCAACAAGCAGCCCCAGCATTTT. As protein: CASSQAGANKQPQHF.

This clonotype was seen repeatedly, ten times or more. The V gene is TRBV28, the J gene TRBJ2-7, with D unclear. The CDR3 runs 18 residues. V lost 3 bases, J lost 1 base, and 22 bases lay in between. Germline V gene lookup returns CDR1 MDHEN and CDR2 SYDVKM. CDR3 nucleotides: TGTGCCAGCAGTTTTCGCCGCACACGAGCTTTAACGTCCTACGAGCAGTACGTC. Translated: CASSFRRTRALTSYEQYV.

Only a few counts were recorded for this clonotype. V gene TRBV7-2 combines with J gene TRBJ2-7, with TRBD2 as a possible D gene (6 bases). This CDR3 contains 16 residues. V lost 1 base, J lost 8 bases, and 21 bases lay in between. Germline CDR1 SGHTA, CDR2 FQGNSA. In nucleotides, the CDR3 is TGTGCCAGCAGCTTAGGCCCCGGGGCAGGGAGGAATCAGCAGTACTTC. Amino acid sequence: CASSLGPGAGRNQQYF.

In regard to this clonotype: Because the CDR3 is missing its conserved closing phenylalanine or tryptophan, this is likely a read error. This chain uses TRBV7-9 with TRBJ1-2; D call uncertain. Trimming took off 1 base at V and 6 bases at J, with 3 bases between the two ends. The CDR3 contains 11 residues. Germline V gives CDR1 SEHNR, CDR2 FQNEAQ (reference sequence). The CDR3 DNA follows: TGTGCCAGCAGCTTAGGCGATGGCTACACCCTC. This translates into CASSLGDGYTL.